The sequence of this T cell receptor beta chain was determined in a study of T cells in Graves' hyperthyroidism and ophthalmopathy (dated 2019 in TCRdb). About the full investigation: Peripheral blood was sampled at the time of initial diagnosis, prior to any treatment. To identify TCR V-J signatures that set the groups apart, the researchers used a discovery cohort of more than 95 patients, made up of 40 to 45 with Graves' ophthalmopathy and 55 to 65 with stable Graves' hyperthyroidism. Prospective prediction of ophthalmopathy was tested in an independent validation cohort of some 20 hyperthyroidism patients and 15 to 17 patients who later progressed to ophthalmopathy. The roughly 100 discovery patients were randomly divided into training and test sets at a 7:3 ratio. Thyroid tissue and blood T-cell repertoires from about six Graves' hyperthyroidism patients were also compared in the study. After blood sampling, hyperthyroidism patients were treated with methimazole at a starting dose of 30 mg daily, and ophthalmopathy patients were treated with high-dose intravenous methylprednisolone. The paper describes TCR Vbeta CDR3 sequencing of about 140 peripheral blood samples, made up of 43 ophthalmopathy patients, 70 to 80 hyperthyroidism patients and about 17 progressor patients. General findings and caveats noted by the study authors: Sample size was not statistically predetermined, and investigators were not blinded to group allocation. In validation, the model predicted progression to ophthalmopathy a median of around six months before onset, with 70% to 71% sensitivity and roughly 79% specificity. Blood samples also contained most of the expanded thyroid clonotypes (frequency above 0.001), which suggests that blood repertoires may reflect thyroid immune responses. A model built on a 13 V-J signature distinguished ophthalmopathy from stable hyperthyroidism, reaching over 85% sensitivity and 81.08% specificity in cross-validation and 80%/75% in testing.

Measured from the cysteine to the phenylalanine, the CDR3 is 17 residues long. Just the 51-base CDR3 DNA is kept, in frame starting at base 1. From V the trimming removes 7 bases and from J it removes 1 base, while the gene matches leave 15 bases of the junction unaccounted for. The germline V gene gives CDR1 as MDHEN and CDR2 as SYDVKM. Notes on this clonotype: The specificity of this receptor is unknown. No base quality information exists; no much larger clone differs at one position.

In the ophthalmopathy patients, disease was moderately to severely active, with a Clinical Activity Score of 3 or more, a NOSPECS grade of 4 or more, and a duration of less than 3 months. The study excluded patients with uncontrolled infections, other autoimmune diseases, pregnancy or lactation. Diagnoses were based on clinical symptoms, serum thyroxine and TRAb, thyroid ultrasound and orbital computed tomography. PBMCs were isolated from about 9 ml of fresh peripheral blood by Ficoll-Paque density gradient centrifugation. Total RNA was extracted using Trizol reagent, and RNA quality was assessed on an Agilent 2100 Bioanalyzer. Amplification of TCR beta CDR3 regions was carried out from RNA transcripts. For the first round of RT-PCR on the TCR CDR3, the HTBI primer set was used together with the Qiagen OneStep RT-PCR kit. Libraries were constructed in a second round of multiplex PCR, after which size selection and purification were performed. Paired-end sequencing of the libraries was performed with 100 bp reads on an Illumina HiSeq2000. On the study's bioinformatics: SOAPnuke was used to process the raw data, with reads discarded if the reads contained adapters or uncalled bases, had a mean Phred below 15, or lacked an exact constant-primer or identifier match. High-quality paired reads were merged with COPE v1.2.5, and unique nucleotide sequences were defined as clonotypes. Clonotypes were aligned to IMGT TRBV, TRBD and TRBJ reference segments using MiTCR v1.1. Analysis was restricted to V-J combinations with a frequency above 0.0001, which covered roughly 99% of repertoires. The TCS score was defined as the ratio of F50 (clonal expansion) to E x V (chaos), calculated using BLOSUM62-based TCRdist between CDR3 peptides within each V-J. Welch's t-statistics and random forest reduced fewer than 600 V-J features to about 12, which were used in a naive Bayes classifier (R e1071). Clones were called with MiXCR by TCRdb after fastp trimmed the public reads at Q25, and only in-frame beta chains were retained. All rows with the same CDR3 protein become a single entry with the most common DNA and genes. The V and J calls here are based on TCRdb, not the publication. This sample has about 640,000 distinct CDR3 sequences in its table, and more than 12% of those were observed once. The ten largest clones represent approximately 12% of the sample.

Recombination linked TRBV28 to TRBJ2-5; TRBD1 aligns with 7 central bases. Sequenced sample: blood. The clonotype comes from a woman in her forties or fifties with Graves' ophthalmopathy. The CDR3 protein: CASTLGMGDSPQETQYF. The DNA sequence reads TGTGCCAGCACCCTCGGGATGGGGGACAGTCCCCAAGAGACCCAGTACTTC.